The sequence of this TCR beta chain was determined in a study of Ad26.COV2.S vaccination and SARS-CoV-2 variants (dated by TCRdb to about 2021). About the investigation overall: Donors in the vaccine arm were drawn from COV1001, a phase I-IIa trial of Ad26.COV2.S in healthy adults that was multicentre, randomized, double-blind and placebo-controlled. The TCR-sequenced set comprised approximately 32 samples: some 20 Ad26.COV2.S vaccine recipients, 5 placebo recipients and 8 SARS-CoV-2 convalescent individuals. Dosing of Ad26.COV2.S was intramuscular, at either 5x10^10 or 1x10^11 viral particles, delivered as one shot or as two shots spaced 56 days apart. Trial participants were randomized into five groups of five: low-dose or high-dose Ad26.COV2.S given once or twice, or placebo on both occasions. Investigators did not know the trial group allocation while performing experiments and assessing outcomes. The specificity and breadth of SARS-CoV-2-reactive T cell receptors after Ad26.COV2.S vaccination were assessed by TCRbeta repertoire sequencing.

The CDR3, cysteine through phenylalanine, is 14 amino acids long. Only the CDR3 region is kept as DNA, spanning 42 bases read in frame from base 1. Looking up the germline V gene yields CDR1 SGHTA and CDR2 FQGNSA. Overall results and qualifications from the work: Compared with placebo recipients, Ad26.COV2.S recipients showed higher spike-specific TCR breadth (P = 0.0014). Substantial breadth of spike-specific CD8+ and CD4+ T cell responses was reported after vaccination. The study lacked the statistical power to compare responses across vaccine doses or regimens. It was noted by the authors that total T cell responses may have been underestimated by the TCR breadth and depth analyses. Comparable non-spike TCR breadth was observed between vaccine and placebo recipients, consistent with only spike being contained in the vaccine.

The immunoSEQ Assay was used to sequence TCRbeta CDR3 regions. After extraction, genomic DNA underwent amplification by bias-controlled multiplex PCR, followed by high-throughput sequencing. The study's processing was this. To quantify the absolute abundance of every unique TCRbeta CDR3 region, sequences were collapsed and filtered. T cell fraction was estimated by normalizing TCRbeta template counts to usable DNA, which was measured by amplifying reference genes present in all nucleated cells. Repertoire TCRs were annotated as SARS-CoV-2-specific by exact matching of V gene, CDR3 amino acid sequence and J gene to a known reactive TCR set. The reference SARS-CoV-2 TCR set was derived from MIRA and filtered for enrichment in COVID-19-positive ImmuneCODE repertoires, a step that removed public or cross-reactive TCRs. Based on the MIRA antigens, annotated TCRs were further analysed at the level of specific ORF or position within ORF. Breadth was defined as annotated unique rearrangements over total unique productive rearrangements; depth was the summed frequency of those rearrangements. Group comparisons of TCR breadth used two-sided Wilcoxon rank-sum tests. In its TCRdb copy, this immuneACCESS table keeps in-frame sequences only and misses some clones. Where compared with another copy, unresolved V genes explain less than half of these, and the others have no known cause. V and J calls and clone size come straight from that table; D and trimming were deduced from the DNA. The sample table contains 440,000 or so clones; only one count was recorded for roughly nine tenths of them. The top ten constitute around 1.6% of the sample.

The treatment or condition label here, explained by the study, means: 15 to 20 received Ad26.COV2.S at low or high dose, single or two shots; about 5 received placebo; per-sample allocation not given. Repertoires of vaccine and placebo recipients were sequenced from samples collected on day 63 after the first injection. Between 29 July and 7 August 2020, Cohort 1b enrolled 20 to 30 adults aged 18-55 years at one site in Boston, USA. Ad26.COV2.S was a replication-incompetent adenovirus type 26 vector that expressed a prefusion-stabilized SARS-CoV-2 spike protein derived from the original Wuhan strain. Concerning this clone: The antigen it binds to is not known. Mismatch with germline at one junction end may stem from a read error. The same CDR3 is also encoded by other DNA sequences in this sample.

The source is a person aged 18 to 65 who received the Ad26.COV2.S COVID-19 vaccine or a placebo. Specimen: peripheral blood, collected in a trial of Ad26.COV2.S vaccine versus placebo. The chain is assembled from TRBV7-2 and TRBJ1-2; the D segment could be TRBD1, given 5 matching bases. Here the CDR3 is given as CASSSRQTNYGYTF. The sequenced DNA is TGCGCCAGCAGCTCTCGACAGACAAATTATGGCTACACCTTC.